The 19 T cell receptor beta chains listed next were all sequenced from one sample in a study of cytomegalovirus exposure and HLA in healthy donors. Both 60 Vbeta primers and 13 Jbeta primers went into the PCR. Clones were read by immunoSEQ multiplex PCR, and TCRdb kept only the in-frame ones, dropping some. The sample lists 150,000 to 250,000 clones; 70% to 90% were seen once. Sequences were obtained from PBMCs. The receptor set was obtained from a woman in her forties or fifties in good health and CMV-seronegative.

About this clone: The same CDR3 is also encoded by other DNA sequences in this sample. The chain recombines TRBV7-9 with TRBJ2-1; no clear D. V lost 6 bases, J lost 0 bases, and 18 bases lay in between. The CDR3 is 17 residues long. The germline V gene has CDR1 SEHNR and CDR2 FQNEAQ (reference sequence). The CDR3 nucleotides are TGTGCCAGCAGTTCCAACCGGGTCGGAAACTCCTACAATGAGCAGTTCTTC. Translating gives CASSSNRVGNSYNEQFF. The full variable domain, its missing parts supplied by reference TRBV7-9 and TRBJ2-1, is DTGVSQNPRHKITKRGQNVTFRCDPISEHNRLYWYRQTLGQGPEFLTYFQNEAQLEKSRLLSDRFSAERPKGSFSTLEIQRTEQGDSAMYLCASSSNRVGNSYNEQFFGPGTRLTVL.

V usage is TRBV19 and J usage is TRBJ1-5, with D hard to call. Germline V gene lookup returns CDR1 LNHDA and CDR2 SQIVND (reference sequence). CDR3 size: 15 residues. Trimming stripped 3 bases from V and 0 bases from J, with 9 bases between. CDR3 residues: CASSIAQFSNQPQHF. The CDR3 DNA sequence: TGTGCCAGTAGTATTGCACAGTTTAGCAATCAGCCCCAGCATTTT. Looking up the rest from reference TRBV19 and TRBJ1-5 gives the full variable domain: DGGITQSPKYLFRKEGQNVTLSCEQNLNHDAMYWYRQDPGQGLRLIYYSQIVNDFQKGDIAEGYSVSREKKESFPLTVTSAQKNPTAFYLCASSIAQFSNQPQHFGDGTRLSIL.

The chain couples TRBV27 to TRBJ2-1; 8 positions match TRBD2. The CDR3 contains 15 residues. V gave up 4 bases and J gave up 3 bases; unmatched junction bases: 5. Germline lookup yields CDR1 MNHEY and CDR2 SMNVEV (reference sequence). The CDR3 DNA reads TGTGCCAGCAGTTGGGGGACTAGTTACTACAATGAGCAGTTCTTC. It codes for CASSWGTSYYNEQFF.

This rearrangement joins TRBV18 to TRBJ1-5; 10 positions match TRBD1. J gave up 4 bases and V 6 bases, and 9 bases lay outside the gene matches. CDR3 size: 16 residues. Germline V lookup: CDR1 KGHSH, CDR2 LQKENI. The CDR3 region has the DNA TGTGCCAGCTCTCCGACAGGGGGCTCCACTAATCAGCCCCAGCATTTT. This sequence encodes CASSPTGGSTNQPQHF.

This chain joins TRBV6-4 and TRBJ2-1; 10 positions agree with TRBD1. This CDR3 has 17 residues. With V trimmed by 3 bases and J by 7 bases, 12 bases remained unmatched. Germline V gene lookup returns CDR1 MRHNA and CDR2 SNTAGT. CDR3 coding DNA: TGTGCCAGCAGTGAGAGACAGGGGGCAGTTAGGCCGAATGAGCAGTTCTTC. Residues: CASSERQGAVRPNEQFF.

This chain joins TRBV10-3 and TRBJ1-4; a possible D gene is TRBD1 (6 bases). From germline, CDR1 is ENHRY and CDR2 SYGVKD. There are 14 residues in the CDR3. The germline V and J ends were trimmed by 4 bases and 13 bases, with 19 bases remaining between them. The CDR3 DNA reads as TGTGCCATCAGTGGCTCACAGGGTCCTGAGGGACTGTTTTTT. Amino acids: CAISGSQGPEGLFF.

The chain uses TRBV9 and TRBJ1-1, with 9 positions matching TRBD1. The germline V gene has CDR1 SGDLS and CDR2 YYNGEE. CDR3 length: 15 amino acids. The J segment lost 4 bases and the V segment lost 4 bases, leaving 8 bases of the junction unmatched. CDR3 protein: CASSFEPGQGTEAFF. The CDR3 DNA is TGTGCCAGCAGCTTTGAGCCGGGACAGGGCACTGAAGCTTTCTTT.

V and J are TRBV30 and TRBJ2-7, with 8 bases lining up with TRBD2. From germline, CDR1 is GTSNPN and CDR2 SVGIG (reference sequence). The ends lost 1 base at V and 2 bases at J; junction bases unmatched: 1. The CDR3 consists of 13 residues. The DNA of the CDR3 is TGTGCCTGGAGTGCAGCGGGAGCCTACGAGCAGTACTTC. It specifies CAWSAAGAYEQYF. The full variable domain, in which reference TRBV30 and TRBJ2-7 provide the parts outside the CDR3, is SQTIHQWPATLVQPVGSPLSLECTVEGTSNPNLYWYRQAAGRGLQLLFYSVGIGQISSEVPQNLSASRPQDRQFILSSKKLLLSDSGFYLCAWSAAGAYEQYFGPGTRLTVT.

The chain couples TRBV19 to TRBJ2-7; D ambiguous. Trimming cost V 4 bases and J 3 bases, with 16 bases left between them. Germline V lookup: CDR1 LNHDA, CDR2 SQIVND (reference sequence). The CDR3 has 15 residues. CDR3 DNA sequence: TGTGCCAGTAGTAACGCTGTCGGGTTGAACTACGAGCAGTACTTC. Translated, it gives CASSNAVGLNYEQYF.

The chain carries TRBV10-3 and TRBJ2-7, with a tentative D call TRBD1 (6 bases). This CDR3 has 13 amino acids. CDR1 and CDR2 (germline): ENHRY, SYGVKD. V lost 5 bases to trimming and J lost 5 bases, with 13 bases between them. CDR3 sequence (DNA): TGTGCCATCAGTAGAGACCAGGGGAACGAGCAGTACTTC. Encoded protein: CAISRDQGNEQYF.

This clone was detected once. A read error may produce the germline difference seen at one junction end. The J gene is TRBJ2-6, the V gene TRBV7-9, with D hard to call. In germline, CDR1 is SEHNR, CDR2 FQNEAQ (reference sequence). This CDR3 has 13 residues. CDR3 in DNA: TGTTCCAGCAGCTTGAGTGGGGCCAACGTCCTGACTTTC. This sequence encodes CSSSLSGANVLTF.

The chain has TRBV6-5 and TRBJ2-7; a weak D match, TRBD1 (6 bases). Germline V CDR1 and CDR2: MNHEY, SVGAGI. This CDR3 has 13 residues. Trimming took 10 bases from V and 7 from J, leaving 20 bases between them. The CDR3 here is CATQQGRPEEQYF. The CDR3 DNA sequence: TGTGCCACCCAACAGGGTCGCCCTGAGGAGCAGTACTTC.

The chain employs TRBV28 and TRBJ1-1, with unresolved D. Germline V lookup: CDR1 MDHEN, CDR2 SYDVKM. Trimming took off 3 bases at V and 2 bases at J, with 10 bases between the two ends. The CDR3 is made up of 14 amino acids. The CDR3 nucleotides read TGTGCCAGCAGTTTTATTGGGCCTAACACTGAAGCTTTCTTT. Its translation is CASSFIGPNTEAFF.

The count of this clone is one. This chain uses TRBV5-1 with TRBJ1-2; D uncertain. V was trimmed by 2 bases and J by 1 base, leaving 9 bases between them. The CDR3 loop spans 14 amino acids. Germline V gene data show CDR1 as SGHRS and CDR2 as YFSETQ. CDR3 nucleotide sequence: TGCGCCAGCAGCTTACGGGTTATTAACTATGGCTACACCTTC. The encoded protein is CASSLRVINYGYTF.

The chain joins TRBV18 to TRBJ2-3; 7 bases map to TRBD2. This CDR3 is built from 13 residues. J gave up 6 bases and V 6 bases, and 6 bases lay outside the gene matches. Germline CDR1 is KGHSH and CDR2 is LQKENI. The CDR3 DNA is TGTGCCAGCTCCCAGACTAGCATTGATACGCAGTATTTT. It yields the protein CASSQTSIDTQYF.

V usage is TRBV5-1 and J usage is TRBJ2-1, with 13 bases aligning to TRBD2. CDR1 SGHRS and CDR2 YFSETQ come from the germline V gene. The CDR3 has 16 residues. J was trimmed by 7 bases and V by 0 bases; bases with no gene match: 4. DNA for the CDR3: TGCGCCAGCAGCTTGGCACTAGCGGGAGGGAATAATGAGCAGTTCTTC. Its protein product is CASSLALAGGNNEQFF. The full variable domain, with the rest looked up from reference TRBV5-1 and TRBJ2-1, is KAGVTQTPRYLIKTRGQQVTLSCSPISGHRSVSWYQQTPGQGLQFLFEYFSETQRNKGNFPGRFSGRQFSNSRSEMNVSTLELGDSALYLCASSLALAGGNNEQFFGPGTRLTVL.

The chain is built from TRBV18 and TRBJ2-7, with 8 bases lining up with TRBD1. The CDR3 is made up of 16 amino acids. Germline CDR1 KGHSH, CDR2 LQKENI. With 3 bases clipped from V and 5 bases from J, the junction kept 12 bases outside the gene matches. The CDR3 sequence: CASSPFRQGSTDEQYF. As DNA, the CDR3 is TGTGCCAGCTCACCGTTCAGACAGGGGAGTACCGACGAGCAGTACTTC.

This clone was recorded only once. J is TRBJ1-1 and V is TRBV28; 7 positions match TRBD1. Germline V lookup: CDR1 MDHEN, CDR2 SYDVKM. V trimming: 6 bases; J trimming: 4 bases; junction bases outside the gene matches: 2. This CDR3 is 12 amino acids long. DNA for the CDR3: TGTGCCAGCAGGGGACAGCTCACTGAAGCTTTCTTT. Translating gives CASRGQLTEAFF.

The chain employs TRBV18 and TRBJ1-2; 9 bases are shared with TRBD1. J was trimmed by 6 bases and V by 3 bases; bases with no gene match: 5. Germline V gene lookup returns CDR1 KGHSH and CDR2 LQKENI. The CDR3 has 14 amino acids. CDR3 nucleotide sequence: TGTGCCAGCTCACCGGGACAGGGTATTGATGGCTACACCTTC. Translated: CASSPGQGIDGYTF.